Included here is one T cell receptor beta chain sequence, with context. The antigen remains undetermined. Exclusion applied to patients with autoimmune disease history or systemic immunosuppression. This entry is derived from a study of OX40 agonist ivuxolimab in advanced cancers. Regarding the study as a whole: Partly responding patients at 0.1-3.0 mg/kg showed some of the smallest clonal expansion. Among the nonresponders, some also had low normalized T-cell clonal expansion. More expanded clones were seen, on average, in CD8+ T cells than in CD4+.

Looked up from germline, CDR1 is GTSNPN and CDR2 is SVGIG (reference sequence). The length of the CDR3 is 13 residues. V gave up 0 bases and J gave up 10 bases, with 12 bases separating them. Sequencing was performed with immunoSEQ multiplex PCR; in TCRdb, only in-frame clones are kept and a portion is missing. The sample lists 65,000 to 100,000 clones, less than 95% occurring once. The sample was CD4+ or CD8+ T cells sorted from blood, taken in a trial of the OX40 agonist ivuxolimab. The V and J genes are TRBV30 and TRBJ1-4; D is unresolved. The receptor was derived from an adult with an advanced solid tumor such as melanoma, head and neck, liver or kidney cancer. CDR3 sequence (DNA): TGTGCCTGGAGTGTACTCTTAGAGGGAAAACTGTTTTTT. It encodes CAWSVLLEGKLFF.